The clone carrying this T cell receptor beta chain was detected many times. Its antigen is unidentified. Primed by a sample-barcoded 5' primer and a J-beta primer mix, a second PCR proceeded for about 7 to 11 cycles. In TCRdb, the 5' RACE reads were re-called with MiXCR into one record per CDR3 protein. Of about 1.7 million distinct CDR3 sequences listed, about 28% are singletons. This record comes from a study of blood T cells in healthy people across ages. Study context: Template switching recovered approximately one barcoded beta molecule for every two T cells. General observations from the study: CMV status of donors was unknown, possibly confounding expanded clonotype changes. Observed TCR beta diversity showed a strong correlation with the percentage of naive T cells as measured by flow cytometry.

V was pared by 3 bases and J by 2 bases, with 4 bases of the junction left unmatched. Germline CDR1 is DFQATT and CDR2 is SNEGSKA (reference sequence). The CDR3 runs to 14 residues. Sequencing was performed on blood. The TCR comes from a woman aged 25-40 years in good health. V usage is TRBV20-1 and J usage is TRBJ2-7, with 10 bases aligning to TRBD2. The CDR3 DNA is TGCAGTGCTAGTCCTAGCGGGAGCCCCTACGAGCAGTACTTC. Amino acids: CSASPSGSPYEQYF.